This T cell receptor beta chain was obtained from a study of T cells after yellow fever vaccination. V gave up 4 bases and J gave up 8 bases, with 18 bases separating them. The CDR3 has 16 residues. Germline loops: CDR1 PRHDT, CDR2 FYEKMQ (reference sequence). Study outcomes and limitations: A secondary response was less intense yet reached its peak sooner, at day 5 versus 15. FACS-sorted repertoires might harbor abundant contaminating clonotypes from the bulk population. The CD4 compartment and the CD8 compartment contained a small share of clonotypes in common.

Comment on this clonotype: The antigen is unknown.

It was through 5'RACE template switching that TCR cDNA was made, with a universal primer site and UMIs added. TCRdb called the 5' RACE reads again in MiXCR, with one record for every CDR3 protein. This sample carries some 340,000 distinct CDR3 sequences, about 10% of them seen once, and the ten largest clones take about 3.3%. This receptor was identified in a man younger than 35 who received the YFV17D yellow fever vaccine. J is TRBJ1-6 and V is TRBV13; D might be TRBD1 (6 bases). This specimen was CD4+ T cells sorted from PBMCs, taken 45 days after the yellow fever booster vaccination. CDR3 DNA: TGTGCCAGCAGCTCGAGACCGGACAGTCCATATTCACCCCTCCACTTT. As protein: CASSSRPDSPYSPLHF.